One and the same sample provided the 22 T cell receptor beta chains below, sequenced in a study of blood T cell repertoires in COVID-19. The table came from immunoSEQ multiplex PCR; TCRdb's copy has only in-frame clones and leaves some out. The repertoire has nearly 45,000 clones, about nine tenths of them found once; the top ten carry around 25%. Specimen: peripheral blood. The receptors derive from a woman of 80 years or more in a cohort sampled during active or convalescent COVID-19.

The rearrangement uses TRBV30 and TRBJ2-7, with 8 nucleotides matching TRBD1. CDR1 is GTSNPN and CDR2 is SVGIG in the germline V gene (reference sequence). The CDR3 covers 13 residues. Losses at the gene ends were 3 bases for V and 7 bases for J; bases not matched to a gene: 8. The CDR3 protein is CAWRSRGRGEQYF. Here the CDR3 DNA reads TGTGCCTGGAGATCCAGGGGGCGAGGGGAGCAGTACTTC.

V and J are TRBV7-8 and TRBJ1-1; TRBD1 aligns across 7 bases. With 5 bases clipped from V and 4 bases from J, the junction kept 7 bases outside the gene matches. CDR1 SGHVS and CDR2 FQNEAQ come from the germline V gene. The CDR3 sequence is 14 residues long. The CDR3 reads CASSAYRGGTEAFF. CDR3 coding DNA: TGTGCCAGCAGCGCGTACAGGGGTGGCACTGAAGCTTTCTTT.

This clone was observed a few times. V is TRBV7-8 and J is TRBJ1-1; D unresolved. The CDR3 is made up of 14 amino acids. Germline-derived CDR1 and CDR2 are SGHVS and FQNEAQ. V shed 5 bases and J shed 7 bases, with 17 bases lying between them. This CDR3 reads CASSPSGSLVEAFF. The CDR3 DNA is TGTGCCAGCAGCCCGTCGGGAAGCTTGGTTGAAGCTTTCTTT.

This clone appeared a few times. The CDR3 loop reads CASRVGGTGTGELFF. The CDR3 DNA reads TGTGCCAGCAGGGTGGGAGGTACGGGGACCGGGGAGCTGTTTTTT. This rearrangement joins TRBV28 to TRBJ2-2; maybe TRBD2 (6 bases). CDR3 length: 15 amino acids. Germline CDR1 reads MDHEN; CDR2 reads SYDVKM. The V and J ends lost 6 bases and 5 bases respectively, with 16 bases between them.

This chain links TRBV9 with TRBJ2-2; TRBD2 matches at 14 bases. CDR1 is SGDLS, CDR2 YYNGEE, per germline. The junction had 6 bases not matched to a gene; V was cut back by 2 bases and J by 6 bases. CDR3 length equals 17 residues. CDR3: CASSVEPGLAGAGELFF. The CDR3 DNA reads TGTGCCAGCAGCGTGGAACCGGGACTAGCGGGGGCCGGGGAGCTGTTTTTT.

The chain employs TRBV27 and TRBJ1-1; maybe TRBD1 (5 bases). Trimming pared 3 bases from V and 3 bases from J, leaving 11 bases between. The germline gives CDR1 MNHEY, CDR2 SMNVEV (reference sequence). The CDR3 consists of 14 residues. The CDR3 DNA sequence: TGTGCCAGCAGTTTTTGGGGGGGGGACACTGAAGCTTTCTTT. Amino acids: CASSFWGGDTEAFF.

The chain joins TRBV27 to TRBJ2-2; possibly TRBD2 for D (6 bases). This CDR3 has 12 residues. Germline lookup yields CDR1 MNHEY and CDR2 SMNVEV (reference sequence). With 5 bases removed from V and 5 bases from J, the gap between germline ends came to 6 bases. CDR3 DNA sequence: TGTGCCAGCAGTGGGGGGACCGGGGAGCTGTTTTTT. It yields the protein CASSGGTGELFF.

The chain joins TRBV24-1 to TRBJ2-7; 7 bases are shared with TRBD2. In germline, CDR1 is KGHDR, CDR2 SFDVKD. V trimming: 9 bases; J trimming: 2 bases; junction bases outside the gene matches: 9. This CDR3 is 14 amino acids long. The CDR3 DNA sequence: TGTGCCACCGGTTCGGGGGGTTCGGCCTACGAGCAGTACTTC. It codes for CATGSGGSAYEQYF.

The chain employs TRBV24-1 and TRBJ2-1; 10 bases line up with TRBD1. Looked up from germline, CDR1 is KGHDR and CDR2 is SFDVKD. The CDR3 is made up of 17 amino acids. V trimming: 5 bases; J trimming: 6 bases; junction bases outside the gene matches: 12. The CDR3 sequence: CATSGLIGQGGVNEQFF. CDR3 sequence (DNA): TGTGCCACCAGTGGGCTGATAGGACAGGGGGGGGTCAATGAGCAGTTCTTC.

This sequence joins TRBV5-8 and TRBJ1-1; D is possibly TRBD1 (5 bases). V was trimmed by 2 bases and J by 2 bases, leaving 10 bases between them. The CDR3 totals 14 residues. Per germline, CDR1 SGHTS and CDR2 YDEGEE. The CDR3, as DNA: TGTGCCAGCAGCTTTAGGCAGGGCAACACTGAAGCTTTCTTT. Translating gives CASSFRQGNTEAFF. The entire variable domain, with the rest obtained from reference TRBV5-8 and TRBJ1-1, is as follows: EAGVTQSPTHLIKTRGQQATLRCSPISGHTSVYWYQQALGLGLQFLLWYDEGEERNRGNFPPRFSGRQFPNYSSELNVNALELEDSALYLCASSFRQGNTEAFFGQGTRLTVV.

This chain connects TRBV5-1 to TRBJ2-5; 9 nucleotides line up with TRBD2. The CDR3 sequence is 15 residues long. After removal of 2 bases from V and 5 bases from J, the junction contained 7 bases not matched to a gene. CDR1 is SGHRS, CDR2 YFSETQ, per germline. The chain's CDR3 is CASSFGTSNRETQYF. CDR3 nucleotides: TGCGCCAGCAGCTTCGGGACTAGCAACCGGGAGACCCAGTACTTC.

This chain uses TRBV24-1 with TRBJ2-1, with TRBD2 identical over 9 bases. The germline gives CDR1 KGHDR, CDR2 SFDVKD. This CDR3 spans 14 amino acids. With V trimmed by 0 bases and J by 13 bases, 6 bases remained unmatched. CDR3 coding DNA: TGTGCCACCAGTGATTTGTCGGCGGGGGGGCTACAGTTCTTC. Translation gives CATSDLSAGGLQFF.

This chain joins TRBV7-2 and TRBJ1-3; no clear D gene. This CDR3 is built from 16 residues. V was clipped by 2 bases and J by 0 bases, with 11 bases between them. Germline loops: CDR1 SGHTA, CDR2 FQGNSA. CDR3 region: CASSLNRPFSGNTIYF. The CDR3 coding sequence is TGTGCCAGCAGCTTAAACAGACCTTTCTCTGGAAACACCATATATTTT.

This clone was observed a single time. CDR3 DNA: TGTGCCAGCAGCTCACCGTCGGTCACCCTCGAGGCTTTCTTT. Translation: CASSSPSVTLEAFF. The chain employs TRBV5-6 and TRBJ1-1, with D unclear. The germline CDR1 and CDR2 sequences are SGHDT and YYEEEE. Between the trimmed V and J ends, which lost 3 bases and 11 bases, there was a span of 20 bases. The CDR3 loop spans 14 amino acids.

The chain recombines TRBV7-8 with TRBJ2-1; tentative D call: TRBD1 (7 bases). Germline CDR1 is SGHVS and CDR2 is FQNEAQ. V was trimmed by 3 bases and J by 4 bases, leaving 13 bases between them. The CDR3 has 15 amino acids. This CDR3 is CASSFGGGMYNEQFF. CDR3 nucleotides: TGTGCCAGCAGCTTCGGAGGGGGCATGTACAATGAGCAGTTCTTC.

The V gene is TRBV19, the J gene TRBJ2-1; D remains ambiguous. The CDR3 loop spans 14 amino acids. Germline assignment: CDR1 LNHDA and CDR2 SQIVND (reference sequence). The V end was cut by 1 base, the J end by 1 base, with 5 bases between. The CDR3 DNA reads as TGTGCCAGTAGTATAGGCCTATCCTACAATGAGCAGTTCTTC. It codes for CASSIGLSYNEQFF.

The chain has TRBV5-6 and TRBJ2-1, with D tentatively TRBD2 (6 bases). The CDR3 is 16 amino acids. Germline CDR1 is SGHDT and CDR2 is YYEEEE. Trimming pared 2 bases from V and 7 bases from J, leaving 19 bases between. The DNA for the CDR3 is TGTGCCAGCAGCTTCCGACTAGTCACCCCTTCGAATGAGCAGTTCTTC. It yields the protein CASSFRLVTPSNEQFF.

The chain carries TRBV11-3 and TRBJ2-1; 9 bases map to TRBD2. Germline loops: CDR1 SGHNT, CDR2 YENEEA. The J segment lost 10 bases and the V segment lost 7 bases, leaving 11 bases of the junction unmatched. This CDR3 spans 14 amino acids. The CDR3 nucleotides read TGTGCCAGCAACTTGGGGACTAGCCAGGAAGAGCAGTTCTTC. Translated: CASNLGTSQEEQFF.

This sequence joins TRBV6-5 and TRBJ1-1; D is ambiguous. The CDR3 sequence is 12 residues long. CDR1 is MNHEY and CDR2 is SVGAGI in the germline V gene. With 5 bases removed from V and 4 bases from J, the gap between germline ends came to 8 bases. The DNA of the CDR3 is TGTGCCAGCAGTCCAGGATTCACTGAAGCTTTCTTT. It translates to CASSPGFTEAFF.

This rearrangement joins TRBV4-1 to TRBJ1-2, with a weak D call TRBD1 (6 bases). The germline V gene encodes CDR1 MGHRA and CDR2 YSYEKL. CDR3 length: 13 amino acids. V dropped 4 bases and J dropped 4 bases, with 10 bases sitting between them. The CDR3 loop reads CASSPGTSYGYTF. The CDR3 DNA sequence: TGCGCCAGCAGCCCAGGGACAAGCTATGGCTACACCTTC.

This rearrangement joins TRBV11-3 to TRBJ2-1; 10 nucleotides line up with TRBD2. CDR3 length: 17 amino acids. V lost 1 base to trimming and J lost 5 bases; unmatched junction nucleotides: 8. CDR1 and CDR2 (germline): SGHNT, YENEEA. The CDR3 sequence is CASSLAASGRPHNEQFF. In nucleotides, the CDR3 is TGTGCCAGCAGCTTAGCTGCTAGCGGGAGACCCCACAATGAGCAGTTCTTC.

J is TRBJ2-4 and V is TRBV5-1; perhaps TRBD1 as D (7 bases). Trimming pared 3 bases from V and 8 bases from J, leaving 15 bases between. The germline gives CDR1 SGHRS, CDR2 YFSETQ. This CDR3 contains 14 residues. The CDR3 loop is CASSSQDREDIQYF. DNA of the CDR3: TGCGCCAGCAGCTCCCAAGACAGGGAGGACATTCAGTACTTC.